These 22 T cell receptor beta chains were sequenced from one sample in a study of T cells after somatic rescue of genetic block. Clones were sequenced by immunoSEQ multiplex PCR, and TCRdb holds only the in-frame ones, with some missing. The sample contains 10,000 to 15,000 clones, around 72% of which appear only once. Sequenced: peripheral blood mononuclear cells (PBMCs). Source of these receptors: a boy between 10 and 17 years old.

V gene TRBV11-3 combines with J gene TRBJ2-2, with a tentative D call TRBD2 (5 bases). Trimming took off 1 base at V and 5 bases at J, with 11 bases between the two ends. Germline-derived CDR1 and CDR2 are SGHNT and YENEEA. This CDR3 contains 15 residues. The CDR3 loop reads CASSLGVGETGELFF. DNA for the CDR3: TGTGCCAGCAGCTTAGGGGTTGGGGAGACCGGGGAGCTGTTTTTT.

The J gene is TRBJ1-2, the V gene TRBV6-6; D gene unclear. The germline V gene has CDR1 MNHNY and CDR2 SVGAGI (reference sequence). This CDR3 spans 11 amino acids. The V and J ends lost 8 bases and 2 bases respectively, with 6 bases between them. CDR3 region: CASYINYGYTF. CDR3 in DNA: TGTGCCAGCTATATCAACTATGGCTACACCTTC.

This clone was observed a few times. The J gene is TRBJ2-7, the V gene TRBV5-1, with 10 positions matching TRBD2. The CDR3 is 16 residues long. Germline CDR1 reads SGHRS; CDR2 reads YFSETQ. After removal of 2 bases from V and 3 bases from J, the junction contained 8 bases not matched to a gene. The CDR3 DNA reads as TGCGCCAGCAGCTTTCAATCCCTAGCGGGAGTCTACGAGCAGTACTTC. Protein: CASSFQSLAGVYEQYF.

V and J are TRBV5-1 and TRBJ2-6, with unresolved D. Deletions cut 0 bases from V and 2 bases from J, with 12 bases between. Per the germline V gene, CDR1 is SGHRS and CDR2 is YFSETQ. There are 17 residues in the CDR3. CDR3 bases: TGCGCCAGCAGCTTGGTTGTGGGGATCGCTGGGGCCAACGTCCTGACTTTC. As protein: CASSLVVGIAGANVLTF.

The gene calls are TRBV5-6 and TRBJ1-1; D unclear. This CDR3 contains 13 residues. Germline CDR1 and CDR2: SGHDT and YYEEEE. V lost 4 bases to trimming and J lost 1 base, with 8 bases between them. The CDR3 loop reads CASSPLGNTEAFF. As DNA, the CDR3 is TGTGCCAGCAGCCCTCTGGGGAACACTGAAGCTTTCTTT.

The sample holds a few counts of this clone. This chain joins TRBV7-3 and TRBJ2-1; 9 positions match TRBD1. There are 14 residues in the CDR3. J lost 5 bases, V lost 5 bases, and 4 bases had no gene match. Germline V lookup: CDR1 SGHTA, CDR2 FQGTGA. Written as DNA, the CDR3 is TGTGCCAGCAGCATAGGGACAGGGAACAATGAGCAGTTCTTC. Its translation is CASSIGTGNNEQFF.

The chain links TRBV6-5 to TRBJ1-1; D uncertain. Germline V gene data show CDR1 as MNHEY and CDR2 as SVGAGI. V lost 4 bases and J lost 0, with 9 bases in between. The CDR3 runs to 14 residues. In DNA, the CDR3 is TGTGCCAGCAGTTTAGGGCCTTTGAACACTGAAGCTTTCTTT. Translating it yields CASSLGPLNTEAFF.

This clone was detected only once. The chain joins TRBV30 to TRBJ1-4; no clear D. The germline V gene encodes CDR1 GTSNPN and CDR2 SVGIG (reference sequence). Trimming cost V 4 bases and J 2 bases, with 11 bases left between them. There are 14 residues in the CDR3. The CDR3 nucleotides are TGTGCCTGGAATGTAGGAGTGACTAATGAAAAACTGTTTTTT. This codes for CAWNVGVTNEKLFF.

This rearrangement joins TRBV25-1 to TRBJ1-5, with D perhaps TRBD1 (6 bases). The CDR3 covers 14 residues. The germline CDR1 and CDR2 sequences are MGHDK and SYGVNS. Trimming took off 4 bases at V and 3 bases at J, with 10 bases between the two ends. The CDR3 spells CASSGTGHNQPQHF. The CDR3 nucleotides read TGTGCCAGCAGTGGGACGGGACACAATCAGCCCCAGCATTTT.

This chain joins TRBV29-1 and TRBJ2-1; 9 nucleotides match TRBD2. CDR1 and CDR2 from the germline V gene are SQVTM and ANQGSEA. Germline trimming cut 5 bases from V and 8 bases from J; bases unmatched to any gene: 7. The CDR3 contains 13 residues. CDR3 region: CSVTGTSFYEQFF. Written as DNA, the CDR3 is TGCAGCGTTACCGGGACTAGCTTCTATGAGCAGTTCTTC.

V is TRBV11-3 and J is TRBJ2-1; 9 positions match TRBD2. Germline CDR1 is SGHNT and CDR2 is YENEEA. The CDR3 covers 15 residues. J gave up 6 bases and V 1 base, and 4 bases lay outside the gene matches. CDR3 DNA sequence: TGTGCCAGCAGCTTAGTGGGCGGGGGGGCCAATGAGCAGTTCTTC. Its protein product is CASSLVGGGANEQFF.

This clone appeared a single time. The chain uses TRBV25-1 and TRBJ2-1; D may match TRBD1 or TRBD2 (5 bases each). This CDR3 spans 12 amino acids. Germline CDR1 reads MGHDK; CDR2 reads SYGVNS. Trimming left V 2 bases short and J 8 bases short, with 7 bases between. Here the CDR3 DNA reads TGTGCCAGCAGTGAAGGGGGACATGAGCAGTTCTTC. It specifies CASSEGGHEQFF.

The J gene is TRBJ2-3, the V gene TRBV5-1, with D perhaps matching TRBD2 (5 bases). The V and J ends lost 4 bases and 0 bases respectively, with 12 bases between them. The V gene's germline CDR1 is SGHRS and CDR2 YFSETQ. This CDR3 is built from 15 residues. Here the CDR3 DNA reads TGCGCCAGCAGCCTAATAGCGACTAGCACAGATACGCAGTATTTT. It codes for CASSLIATSTDTQYF.

The chain recombines TRBV15 with TRBJ1-2; no clear D gene. The V gene's germline CDR1 is LNHNV and CDR2 YYDKDF (reference sequence). The CDR3 runs 14 residues. Trimming stripped 5 bases from V and 3 bases from J, with 13 bases between. This chain's CDR3 is CATSPRWRDYGYTF. CDR3 bases: TGTGCCACCAGCCCTAGATGGAGGGACTATGGCTACACCTTC.

The V and J genes are TRBV10-1 and TRBJ2-3, with 7 bases that match TRBD1. Germline trimming cut 6 bases from V and 2 bases from J; bases unmatched to any gene: 8. Germline-derived CDR1 and CDR2 are WNHNN and SYGVQD (reference sequence). This CDR3 is built from 15 residues. CDR3 loop: CASSPDRPSTDTQYF. The CDR3 bases are TGCGCCAGCAGCCCGGACAGGCCATCCACAGATACGCAGTATTTT.

The chain is built from TRBV5-4 and TRBJ2-7; 7 bases map to TRBD1. There are 14 residues in the CDR3. V was clipped by 2 bases and J by 0 bases; unmatched bases: 2. Germline CDR1 is SGHNT and CDR2 is YYREEE (reference sequence). The CDR3 sequence is CASSLDRASYEQYF. CDR3 DNA: TGTGCCAGCAGCTTAGACAGGGCCTCCTACGAGCAGTACTTC.

This sequence joins TRBV25-1 and TRBJ2-7, with 10 bases matching TRBD2. CDR1 MGHDK and CDR2 SYGVNS come from the germline V gene. V lost 3 bases, J lost 3 bases, and 8 bases stayed unmatched. The CDR3 runs 16 residues. In DNA, the CDR3 is TGTGCCAGCAGTGATACAGCTAGCGGGAGTATCTACGAGCAGTACTTC. It is translated as CASSDTASGSIYEQYF.

In its sample, this clone was seen once. This rearrangement joins TRBV5-1 to TRBJ1-1, with 7 bases aligning to TRBD1. The CDR3 is 15 residues long. CDR1 is SGHRS and CDR2 is YFSETQ in the germline V gene. V lost 4 bases, J lost 3 bases, and 9 bases stayed unmatched. CDR3 sequence reads: CASSGQTGLDTEAFF. CDR3 bases: TGCGCCAGCAGCGGGCAGACAGGGTTGGACACTGAAGCTTTCTTT.

V usage is TRBV10-3 and J usage is TRBJ1-1; a possible D gene is TRBD1 (6 bases). CDR3 length equals 18 residues. V was clipped by 2 bases and J by 1 base, with 20 bases between them. Germline V gives CDR1 ENHRY, CDR2 SYGVKD. CDR3 region: CAISEPQGTPPGNTEAFF. As DNA, the CDR3 is TGTGCCATCAGTGAGCCTCAGGGGACGCCCCCGGGGAACACTGAAGCTTTCTTT.

CDR3 sequence (DNA): TGTGCCAGCAATTTACTCGGGAACACTGAAGCTTTCTTT. It codes for CASNLLGNTEAFF. V gene TRBV2 combines with J gene TRBJ1-1; D call uncertain. Germline values: CDR1 SNHLY, CDR2 FYNNEI. With 7 bases removed from V and 1 base from J, the gap between germline ends came to 10 bases. The CDR3 consists of 13 residues.

The rearrangement uses TRBV4-1 and TRBJ2-5, with 7 nucleotides matching TRBD2. V shed 0 bases, J shed 5 bases, and the junction held 6 bases outside the gene matches. CDR3 length equals 15 residues. The V gene's germline CDR1 is MGHRA and CDR2 YSYEKL. The CDR3 DNA is TGCGCCAGCAGCCAAGATTGGGGGGGTGGGGAGACCCAGTACTTC. This gives the protein CASSQDWGGGETQYF.

This chain joins TRBV13 and TRBJ2-3; 7 nucleotides line up with TRBD1. This CDR3 is built from 15 residues. The V gene end was trimmed by 5 bases and the J gene end by 0 bases; junction bases not matched to a gene: 5. Germline lookup yields CDR1 PRHDT and CDR2 FYEKMQ (reference sequence). The CDR3 protein is CASSPGTASTDTQYF. The CDR3 region has the DNA TGTGCCAGCAGCCCGGGGACAGCTAGCACAGATACGCAGTATTTT.